The entry that follows covers one TCR beta chain sequence. Its antigen is as yet unknown. Researchers made TCR beta libraries by using iRepertoire HTBI primers and running Arm-PCR on CDR3 regions. Using its own MiXCR run on the multiplex PCR reads, TCRdb lists one record per CDR3 protein. The profile shows about 290,000 distinct CDR3 sequences, roughly a fifth of them singletons. This record comes from a study of regulatory T cells in long-lasting Graves disease. Whole-study results and caveats: Persistent Graves' patients had lower TCR diversity than newly diagnosed ones. Clonotypes that were public and shared totalled 2,500 to 3,000 in persistent patients versus around 970 in new patients.

Germline V gene data show CDR1 as SGDLS and CDR2 as YYNGEE. This CDR3 has 13 residues. The V gene lost 1 base and the J gene lost 8 bases, with 12 bases spanning the gap. Time point given: persistent/refractory GD, antithyroid drugs over 5 years with positive TRAb. Extracted PBMC RNA gave rise to the TCR library. The rearrangement joins TRBV9 to TRBJ1-2; perhaps TRBD1 as D (6 bases). The sequence was obtained from a female donor with Graves disease. The sequences come from peripheral blood mononuclear cells (PBMCs), collected when the disease was refractory, from a patient treated with antithyroid drugs. The CDR3 region has the DNA TGTGCCAGCAGCGTAAGGACAGAAGGCGGCTACACCTTC. This sequence encodes CASSVRTEGGYTF. The full variable domain, with the rest looked up from reference TRBV9 and TRBJ1-2, is DSGVTQTPKHLITATGQRVTLRCSPRSGDLSVYWYQQSLDQGLQFLIQYYNGEERAKGNILERFSAQQFPDLHSELNLSSLELGDSALYFCASSVRTEGGYTFGSGTRLTVV.